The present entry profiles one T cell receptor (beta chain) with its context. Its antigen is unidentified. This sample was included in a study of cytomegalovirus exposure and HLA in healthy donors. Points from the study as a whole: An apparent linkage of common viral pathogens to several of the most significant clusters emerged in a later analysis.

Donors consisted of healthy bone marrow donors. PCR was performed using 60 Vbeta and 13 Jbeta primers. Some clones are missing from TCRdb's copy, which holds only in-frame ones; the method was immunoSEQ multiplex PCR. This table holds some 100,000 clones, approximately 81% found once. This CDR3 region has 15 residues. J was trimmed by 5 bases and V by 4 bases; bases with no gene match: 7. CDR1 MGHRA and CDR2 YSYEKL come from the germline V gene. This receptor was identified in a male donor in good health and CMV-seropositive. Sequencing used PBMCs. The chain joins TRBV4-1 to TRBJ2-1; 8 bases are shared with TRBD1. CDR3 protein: CASSLTGGNDNEQFF. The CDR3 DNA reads TGCGCCAGCAGCCTTACAGGGGGTAATGACAATGAGCAGTTCTTC.